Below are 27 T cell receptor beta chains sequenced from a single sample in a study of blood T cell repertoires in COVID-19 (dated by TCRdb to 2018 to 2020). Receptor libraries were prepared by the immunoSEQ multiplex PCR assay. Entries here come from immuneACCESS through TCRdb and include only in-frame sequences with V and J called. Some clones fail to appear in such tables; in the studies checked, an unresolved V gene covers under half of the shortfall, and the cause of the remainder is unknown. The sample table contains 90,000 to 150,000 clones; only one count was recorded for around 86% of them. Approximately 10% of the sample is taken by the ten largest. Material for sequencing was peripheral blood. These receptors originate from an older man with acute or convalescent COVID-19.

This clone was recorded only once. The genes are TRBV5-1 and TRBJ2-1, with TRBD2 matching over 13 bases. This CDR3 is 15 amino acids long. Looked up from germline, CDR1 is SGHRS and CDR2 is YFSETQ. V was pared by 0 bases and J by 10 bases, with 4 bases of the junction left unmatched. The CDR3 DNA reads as TGCGCCAGCAGCTTGGGACTAGCGGGGGGCTACGAGCAGTTCTTC. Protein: CASSLGLAGGYEQFF.

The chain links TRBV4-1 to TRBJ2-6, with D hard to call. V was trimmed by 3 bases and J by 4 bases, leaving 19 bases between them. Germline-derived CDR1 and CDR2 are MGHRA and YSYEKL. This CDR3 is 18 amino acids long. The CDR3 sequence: CASSHVTVPPPGANVLTF. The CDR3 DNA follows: TGCGCCAGCAGCCACGTCACGGTCCCCCCACCCGGGGCCAACGTCCTGACTTTC.

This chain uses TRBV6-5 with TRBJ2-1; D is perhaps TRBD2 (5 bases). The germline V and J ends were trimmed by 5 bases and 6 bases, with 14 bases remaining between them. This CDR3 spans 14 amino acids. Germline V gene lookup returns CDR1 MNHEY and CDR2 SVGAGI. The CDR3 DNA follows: TGTGCCAGCAGTCCAAAGGACTTTGGCAATGAGCAGTTCTTC. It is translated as CASSPKDFGNEQFF.

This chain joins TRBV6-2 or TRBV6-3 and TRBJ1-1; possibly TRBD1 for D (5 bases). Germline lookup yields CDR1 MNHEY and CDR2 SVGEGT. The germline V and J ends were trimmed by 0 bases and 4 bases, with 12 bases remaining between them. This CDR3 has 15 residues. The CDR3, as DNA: TGTGCCAGCAGTTACTCCCGGCAGGGTAGCACTGAAGCTTTCTTT. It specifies CASSYSRQGSTEAFF.

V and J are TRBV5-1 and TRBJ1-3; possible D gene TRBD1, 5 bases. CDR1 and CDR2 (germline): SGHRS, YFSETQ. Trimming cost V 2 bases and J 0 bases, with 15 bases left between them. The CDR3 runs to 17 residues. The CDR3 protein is CASSLGRQGFSGNTIYF. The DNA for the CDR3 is TGCGCCAGCAGCTTAGGGCGTCAGGGATTCTCTGGAAACACCATATATTTT. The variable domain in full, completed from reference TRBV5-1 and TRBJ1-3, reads KAGVTQTPRYLIKTRGQQVTLSCSPISGHRSVSWYQQTPGQGLQFLFEYFSETQRNKGNFPGRFSGRQFSNSRSEMNVSTLELGDSALYLCASSLGRQGFSGNTIYFGEGSWLTVV.

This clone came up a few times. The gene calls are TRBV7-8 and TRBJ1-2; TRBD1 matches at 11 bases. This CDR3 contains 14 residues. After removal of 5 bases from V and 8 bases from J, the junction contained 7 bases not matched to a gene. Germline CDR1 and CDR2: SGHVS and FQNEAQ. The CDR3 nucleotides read TGTGCCAGCAGCCAAGGACAGGGGGCGCGGGGCTACACCTTC. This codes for CASSQGQGARGYTF.

The DNA for the CDR3 is TGTGCCAGCTATGCACAGAACACCGGGGAGCTGTTTTTT. As protein: CASYAQNTGELFF. The chain links TRBV2 to TRBJ2-2, with unresolved D. The CDR3 runs to 13 residues. The germline V gene encodes CDR1 SNHLY and CDR2 FYNNEI. The germline V and J ends were trimmed by 8 bases and 1 base, with 8 bases remaining between them.

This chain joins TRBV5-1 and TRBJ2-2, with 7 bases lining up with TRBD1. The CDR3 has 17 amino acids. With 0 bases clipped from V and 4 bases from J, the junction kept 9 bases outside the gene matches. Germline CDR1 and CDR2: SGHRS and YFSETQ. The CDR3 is CASSLVGTAYSTGELFF. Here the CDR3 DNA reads TGCGCCAGCAGCTTGGTGGGGACAGCCTATTCCACCGGGGAGCTGTTTTTT. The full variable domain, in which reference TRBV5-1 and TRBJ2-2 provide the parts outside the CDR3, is KAGVTQTPRYLIKTRGQQVTLSCSPISGHRSVSWYQQTPGQGLQFLFEYFSETQRNKGNFPGRFSGRQFSNSRSEMNVSTLELGDSALYLCASSLVGTAYSTGELFFGEGSRLTVL.

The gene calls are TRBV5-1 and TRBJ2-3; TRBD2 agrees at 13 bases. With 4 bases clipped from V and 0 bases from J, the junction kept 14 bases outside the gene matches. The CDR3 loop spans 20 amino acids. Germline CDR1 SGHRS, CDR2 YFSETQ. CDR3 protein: CASSSENTSGGAYSTDTQYF. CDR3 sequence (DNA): TGCGCCAGCAGCAGCGAAAACACTAGCGGGGGGGCTTACAGCACAGATACGCAGTATTTT.

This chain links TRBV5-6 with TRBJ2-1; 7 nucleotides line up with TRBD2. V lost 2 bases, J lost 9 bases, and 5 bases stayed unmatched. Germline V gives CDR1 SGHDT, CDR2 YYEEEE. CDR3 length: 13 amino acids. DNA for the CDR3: TGTGCCAGCAGCTTCGAGCGGGAAGGTGAGCAGTTCTTC. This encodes CASSFEREGEQFF.

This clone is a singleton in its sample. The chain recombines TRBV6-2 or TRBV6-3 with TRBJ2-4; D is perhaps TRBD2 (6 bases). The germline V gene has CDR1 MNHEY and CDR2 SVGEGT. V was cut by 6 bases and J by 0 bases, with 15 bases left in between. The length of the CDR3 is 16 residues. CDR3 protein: CASSPFSGLAKNIQYF. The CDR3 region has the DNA TGTGCCAGCAGCCCTTTTAGCGGTCTAGCCAAAAACATTCAGTACTTC.

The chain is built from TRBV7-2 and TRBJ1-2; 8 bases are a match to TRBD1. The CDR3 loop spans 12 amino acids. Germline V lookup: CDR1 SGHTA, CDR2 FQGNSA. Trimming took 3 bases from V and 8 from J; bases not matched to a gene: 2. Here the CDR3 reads CASSFPGGGYTF. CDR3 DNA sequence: TGTGCCAGCAGCTTTCCAGGGGGCGGCTACACCTTC.

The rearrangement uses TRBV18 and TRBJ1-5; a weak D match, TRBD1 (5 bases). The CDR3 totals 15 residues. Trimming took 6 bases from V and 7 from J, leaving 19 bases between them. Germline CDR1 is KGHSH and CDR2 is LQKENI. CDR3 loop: CASSSLEGKGQPQHF. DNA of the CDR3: TGTGCCAGCTCCTCCCTGGAGGGGAAAGGCCAGCCCCAGCATTTT.

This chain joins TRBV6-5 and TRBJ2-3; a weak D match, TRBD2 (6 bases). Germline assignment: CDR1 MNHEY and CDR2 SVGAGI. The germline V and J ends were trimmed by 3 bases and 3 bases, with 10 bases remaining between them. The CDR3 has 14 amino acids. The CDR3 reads CASSYGGKTDTQYF. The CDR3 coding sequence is TGTGCCAGCAGTTATGGGGGGAAGACAGATACGCAGTATTTT.

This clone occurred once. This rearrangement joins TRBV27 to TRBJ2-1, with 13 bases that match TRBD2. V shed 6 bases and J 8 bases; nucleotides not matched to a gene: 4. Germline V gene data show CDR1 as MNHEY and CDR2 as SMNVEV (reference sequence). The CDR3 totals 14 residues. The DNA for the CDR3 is TGTGCCAGCAGCAGGACTAGCGGGAGCTATGAGCAGTTCTTC. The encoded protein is CASSRTSGSYEQFF.

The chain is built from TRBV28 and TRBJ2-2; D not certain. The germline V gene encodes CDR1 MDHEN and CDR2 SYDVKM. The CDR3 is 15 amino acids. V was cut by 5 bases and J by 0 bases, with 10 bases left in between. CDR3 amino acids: CASSPPPANTGELFF. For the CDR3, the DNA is TGTGCCAGCAGTCCCCCCCCGGCGAACACCGGGGAGCTGTTTTTT.

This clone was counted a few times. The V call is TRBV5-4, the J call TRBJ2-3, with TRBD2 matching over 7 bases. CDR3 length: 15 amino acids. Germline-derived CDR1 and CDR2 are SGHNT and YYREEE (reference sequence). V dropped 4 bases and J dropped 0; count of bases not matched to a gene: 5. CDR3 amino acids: CASSLGGYSTDTQYF. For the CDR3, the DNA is TGTGCCAGCAGCCTCGGGGGGTATAGCACAGATACGCAGTATTTT.

CDR3 loop: CASSLDAGMNTEAFF. CDR3 nucleotides: TGTGCCAGCAGCTTAGACGCGGGCATGAACACTGAAGCTTTCTTT. V gene TRBV7-8 combines with J gene TRBJ1-1; D is uncertain. The CDR3 sequence is 15 residues long. The V end was cut by 1 base, the J end by 0 bases, with 9 bases between. Germline lookup yields CDR1 SGHVS and CDR2 FQNEAQ.

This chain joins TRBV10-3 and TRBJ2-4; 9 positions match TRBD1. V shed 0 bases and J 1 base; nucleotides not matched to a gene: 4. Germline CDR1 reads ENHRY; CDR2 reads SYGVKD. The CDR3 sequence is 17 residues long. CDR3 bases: TGTGCCATCAGTGAGTCAGGACAGGGGATCGCCAAAAACATTCAGTACTTC. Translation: CAISESGQGIAKNIQYF.

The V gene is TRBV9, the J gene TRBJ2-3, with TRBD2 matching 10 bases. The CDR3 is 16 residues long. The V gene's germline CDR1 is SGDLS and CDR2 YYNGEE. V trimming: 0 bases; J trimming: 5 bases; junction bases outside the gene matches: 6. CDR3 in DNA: TGTGCCAGCAGCGTAGAGCTAGCGGGGGCTCTAGATACGCAGTATTTT. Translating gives CASSVELAGALDTQYF.

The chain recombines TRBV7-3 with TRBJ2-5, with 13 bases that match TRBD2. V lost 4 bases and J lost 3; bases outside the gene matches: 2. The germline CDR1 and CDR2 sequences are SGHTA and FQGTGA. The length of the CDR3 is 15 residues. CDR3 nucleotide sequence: TGTGCCAGCAGCTGGGGACTAGCGGGAAAAGAGACCCAGTACTTC. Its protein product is CASSWGLAGKETQYF.

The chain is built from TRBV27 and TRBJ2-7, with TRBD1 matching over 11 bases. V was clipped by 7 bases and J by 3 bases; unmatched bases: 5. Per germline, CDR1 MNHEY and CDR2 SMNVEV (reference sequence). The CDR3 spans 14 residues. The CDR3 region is CASTGTGGFYEQYF. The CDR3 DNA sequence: TGTGCCAGCACCGGGACAGGGGGATTCTACGAGCAGTACTTC.

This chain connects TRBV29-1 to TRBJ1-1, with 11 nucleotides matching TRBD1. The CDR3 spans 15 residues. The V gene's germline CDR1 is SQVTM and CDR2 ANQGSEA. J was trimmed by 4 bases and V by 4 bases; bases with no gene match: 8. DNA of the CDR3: TGCAGCGTTGGGGGACAGGGGGGCGGTCGCACTGAAGCTTTCTTT. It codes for CSVGGQGGGRTEAFF.

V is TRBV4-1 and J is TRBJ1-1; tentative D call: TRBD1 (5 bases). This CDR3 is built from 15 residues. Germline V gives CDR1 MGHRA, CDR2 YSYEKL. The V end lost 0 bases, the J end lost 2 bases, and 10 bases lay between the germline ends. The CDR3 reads CASSQDRDFNTEAFF. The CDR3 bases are TGCGCCAGCAGCCAAGATCGGGACTTTAACACTGAAGCTTTCTTT.

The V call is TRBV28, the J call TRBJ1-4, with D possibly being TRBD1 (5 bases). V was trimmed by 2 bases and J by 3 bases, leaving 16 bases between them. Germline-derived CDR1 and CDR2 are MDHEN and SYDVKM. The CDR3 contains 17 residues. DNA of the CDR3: TGTGCCAGCAGTTTACTTTTCGGGGGGGTATCTAATGAAAAACTGTTTTTT. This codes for CASSLLFGGVSNEKLFF.

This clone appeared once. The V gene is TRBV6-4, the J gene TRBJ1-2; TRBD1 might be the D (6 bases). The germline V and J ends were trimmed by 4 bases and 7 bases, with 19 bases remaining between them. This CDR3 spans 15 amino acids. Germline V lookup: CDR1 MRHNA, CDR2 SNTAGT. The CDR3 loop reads CASSAGRGAQSGYTF. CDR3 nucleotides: TGTGCCAGCAGTGCCGGTCGGGGGGCCCAAAGTGGCTACACCTTC.

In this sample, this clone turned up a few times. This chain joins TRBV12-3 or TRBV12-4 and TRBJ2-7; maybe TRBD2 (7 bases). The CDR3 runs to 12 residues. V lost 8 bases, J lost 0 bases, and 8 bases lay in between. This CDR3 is CASAGASYEQYF. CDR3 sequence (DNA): TGTGCCAGCGCGGGGGCCTCCTACGAGCAGTACTTC.